This T cell receptor beta chain was captured by sequencing in a study of CD8 T cells in ankylosing spondylitis. Study-level points and caveats: A TCR beta motif made of fewer than 10 highly homologous variants seemed typical of ankylosing spondylitis blood. There was reportedly significant enrichment of clones that were disease-linked in matched ankylosing spondylitis synovial fluid.

Quantitative 5'-RACE with molecular barcodes was used to make the TCR beta libraries. One entry per CDR3 protein, called by TCRdb with MiXCR from the 5' RACE reads. Of about 700,000 distinct CDR3 sequences detected, under 20% appear once; the ten largest clones hold about 20%. Trimming removed 8 bases at V and 0 bases at J, with 16 bases between. This CDR3 region has 15 residues. The V gene's germline CDR1 is SNHLY and CDR2 FYNNEI. Note on this clonotype: Its antigen is still unknown.

The rearrangement joins TRBV2 to TRBJ1-2; maybe TRBD1 (6 bases). The specimen was blood, either unsorted or a sorted T cell fraction (not recorded which). This sequence was found in a male donor with ankylosing spondylitis. CDR3 region: CASGKYRDTNYGYTF. The CDR3 DNA reads as TGTGCCAGCGGGAAGTACCGGGACACTAACTATGGCTACACCTTC.